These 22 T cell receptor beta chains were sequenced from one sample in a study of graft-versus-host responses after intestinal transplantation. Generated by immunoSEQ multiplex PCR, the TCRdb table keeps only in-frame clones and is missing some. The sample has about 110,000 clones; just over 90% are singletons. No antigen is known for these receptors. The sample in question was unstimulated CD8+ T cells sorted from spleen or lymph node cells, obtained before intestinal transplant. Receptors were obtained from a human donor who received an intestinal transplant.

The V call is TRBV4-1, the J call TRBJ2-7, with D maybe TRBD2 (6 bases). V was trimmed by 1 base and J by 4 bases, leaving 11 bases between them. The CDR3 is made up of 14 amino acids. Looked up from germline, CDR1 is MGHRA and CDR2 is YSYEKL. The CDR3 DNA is TGCGCCAGCAGCCAAGGTGGCGGGATGTACGAGCAGTACTTC. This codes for CASSQGGGMYEQYF.

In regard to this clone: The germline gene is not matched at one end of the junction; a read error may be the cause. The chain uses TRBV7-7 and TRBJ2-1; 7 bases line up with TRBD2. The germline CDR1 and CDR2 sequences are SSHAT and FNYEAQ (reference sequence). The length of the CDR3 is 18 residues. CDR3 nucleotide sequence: TGTGCTAGCAGTCCCGCGGGGGAGGGCCGAAACTCCTACAATGAGCAGTTCTTC. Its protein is CASSPAGEGRNSYNEQFF. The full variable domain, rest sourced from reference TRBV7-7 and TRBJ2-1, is GAGVSQSPRYKVTKRGQDVTLRCDPISSHATLYWYQQALGQGPEFLTYFNYEAQPDKSGLPSDRFSAERPEGSISTLTIQRTEQRDSAMYRCASSPAGEGRNSYNEQFFGPGTRLTVL.

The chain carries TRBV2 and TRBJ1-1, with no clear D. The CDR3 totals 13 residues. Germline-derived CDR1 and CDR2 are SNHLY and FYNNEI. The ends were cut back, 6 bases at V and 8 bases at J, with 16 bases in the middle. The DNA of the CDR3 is TGTGCCAGCAGCGATATGGCCATTCAGGAAGCTTTCTTT. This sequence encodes CASSDMAIQEAFF.

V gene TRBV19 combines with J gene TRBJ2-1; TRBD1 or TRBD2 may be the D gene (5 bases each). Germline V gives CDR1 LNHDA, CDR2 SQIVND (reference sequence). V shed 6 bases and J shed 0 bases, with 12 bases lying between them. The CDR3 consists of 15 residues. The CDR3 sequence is CASRPEGTSYNEQFF. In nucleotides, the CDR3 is TGTGCCAGTAGGCCTGAGGGGACCTCCTACAATGAGCAGTTCTTC.

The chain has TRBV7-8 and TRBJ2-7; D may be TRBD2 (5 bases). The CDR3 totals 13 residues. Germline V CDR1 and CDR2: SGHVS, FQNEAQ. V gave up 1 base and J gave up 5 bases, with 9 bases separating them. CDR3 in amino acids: CASSLGIGNEQYF. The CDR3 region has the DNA TGTGCCAGCAGCTTAGGAATCGGGAACGAGCAGTACTTC.

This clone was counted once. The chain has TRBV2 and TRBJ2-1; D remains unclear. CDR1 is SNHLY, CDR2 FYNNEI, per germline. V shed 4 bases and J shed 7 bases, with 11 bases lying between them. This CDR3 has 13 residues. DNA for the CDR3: TGTGCCAGCAGTGGAGCTAGGTCAAATGAGCAGTTCTTC. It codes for CASSGARSNEQFF.

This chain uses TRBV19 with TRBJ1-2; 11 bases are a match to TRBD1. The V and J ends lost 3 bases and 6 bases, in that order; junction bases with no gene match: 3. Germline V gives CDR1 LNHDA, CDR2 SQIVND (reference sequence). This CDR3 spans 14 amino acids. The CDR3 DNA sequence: TGTGCCAGTAGTATCCCGGGACAGGGGGATGGCTACACCTTC. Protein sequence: CASSIPGQGDGYTF.

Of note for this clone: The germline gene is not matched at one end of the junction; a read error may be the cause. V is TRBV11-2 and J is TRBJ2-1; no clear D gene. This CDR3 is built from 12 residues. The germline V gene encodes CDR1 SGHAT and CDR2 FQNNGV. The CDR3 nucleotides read TGTGCCGGCAGCAACCGCCGATCGGGCCCGTTCTTC. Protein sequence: CAGSNRRSGPFF. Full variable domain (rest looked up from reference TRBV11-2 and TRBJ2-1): EAGVAQSPRYKIIEKRQSVAFWCNPISGHATLYWYQQILGQGPKLLIQFQNNGVVDDSQLPKDRFSAERLKGVDSTLKIQPAKLEDSAVYLCAGSNRRSGPFFGPGTRLTVL.

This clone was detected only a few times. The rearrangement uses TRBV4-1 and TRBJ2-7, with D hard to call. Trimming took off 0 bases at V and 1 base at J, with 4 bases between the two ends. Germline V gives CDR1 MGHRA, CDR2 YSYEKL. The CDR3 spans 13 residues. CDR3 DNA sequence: TGCGCCAGCAGCCAAGAAGGTTCCTACGAGCAGTACTTC. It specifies CASSQEGSYEQYF.

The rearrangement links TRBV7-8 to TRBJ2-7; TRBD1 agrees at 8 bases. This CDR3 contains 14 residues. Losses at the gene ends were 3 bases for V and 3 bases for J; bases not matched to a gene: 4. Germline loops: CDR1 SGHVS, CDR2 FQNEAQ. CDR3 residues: CASSFGTGLYEQYF. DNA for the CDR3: TGTGCCAGCAGCTTCGGGACAGGACTCTACGAGCAGTACTTC.

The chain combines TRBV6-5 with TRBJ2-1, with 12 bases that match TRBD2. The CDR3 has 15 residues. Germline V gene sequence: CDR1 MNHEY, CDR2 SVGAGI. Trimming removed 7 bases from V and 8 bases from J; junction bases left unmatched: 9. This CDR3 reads CASTRTSGINDEQFF. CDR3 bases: TGTGCCAGCACCAGGACTAGCGGGATAAACGATGAGCAGTTCTTC.

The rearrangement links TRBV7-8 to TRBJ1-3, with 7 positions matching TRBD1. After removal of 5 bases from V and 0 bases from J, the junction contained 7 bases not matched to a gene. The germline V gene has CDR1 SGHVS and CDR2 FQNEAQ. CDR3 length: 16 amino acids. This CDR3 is CASSPRQGLSGNTIYF. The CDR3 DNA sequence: TGTGCCAGCAGCCCTAGACAGGGCCTCTCTGGAAACACCATATATTTT. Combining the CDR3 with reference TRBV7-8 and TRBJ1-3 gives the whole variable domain GAGVSQSPRYKVAKRGQDVALRCDPISGHVSLFWYQQALGQGPEFLTYFQNEAQLDKSGLPSDRFFAERPEGSVSTLKIQRTQQEDSAVYLCASSPRQGLSGNTIYFGEGSWLTVV.

CDR3 loop: CASSMGAGASDTQYF. The CDR3 coding sequence is TGTGCCAGTAGTATGGGGGCGGGAGCATCAGATACGCAGTATTTT. The J gene is TRBJ2-3, the V gene TRBV19; tentative D call: TRBD2 (7 bases). Trimming removed 3 bases at V and 4 bases at J, with 14 bases between. The CDR3 is 15 residues long. The germline gives CDR1 LNHDA, CDR2 SQIVND (reference sequence).

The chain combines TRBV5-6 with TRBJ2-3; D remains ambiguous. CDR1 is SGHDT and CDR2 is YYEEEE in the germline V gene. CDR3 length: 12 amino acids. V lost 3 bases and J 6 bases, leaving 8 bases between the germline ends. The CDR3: CASSSAVDTQYF. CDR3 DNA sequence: TGTGCCAGCAGCTCTGCCGTGGATACGCAGTATTTT.

The CDR3 reads CASSFAMGATDTQYF. CDR3 bases: TGTGCCAGCAGCTTTGCAATGGGTGCAACGGATACGCAGTATTTT. The chain joins TRBV5-4 to TRBJ2-3, with D unclear. The CDR3 has 15 amino acids. Germline lookup yields CDR1 SGHNT and CDR2 YYREEE (reference sequence). V gave up 2 bases and J gave up 6 bases, with 16 bases separating them. The entire variable domain, with the rest obtained from reference TRBV5-4 and TRBJ2-3, is as follows: ETGVTQSPTHLIKTRGQQVTLRCSSQSGHNTVSWYQQALGQGPQFIFQYYREEENGRGNFPPRFSGLQFPNYSSELNVNALELDDSALYLCASSFAMGATDTQYFGPGTRLTVL.

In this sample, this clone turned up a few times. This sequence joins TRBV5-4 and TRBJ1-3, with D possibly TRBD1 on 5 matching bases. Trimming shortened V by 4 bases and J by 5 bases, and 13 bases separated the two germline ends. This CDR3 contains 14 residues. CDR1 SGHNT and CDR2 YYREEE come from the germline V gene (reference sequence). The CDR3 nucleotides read TGTGCCAGCAGCGTCGGGACGGACAGAAACACCATATATTTT. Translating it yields CASSVGTDRNTIYF.

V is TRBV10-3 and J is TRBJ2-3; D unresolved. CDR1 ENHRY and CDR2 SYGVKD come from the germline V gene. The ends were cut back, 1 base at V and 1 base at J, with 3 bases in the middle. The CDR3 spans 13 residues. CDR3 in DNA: TGTGCCATCAGTGAGTGGGGCACAGATACGCAGTATTTT. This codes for CAISEWGTDTQYF.

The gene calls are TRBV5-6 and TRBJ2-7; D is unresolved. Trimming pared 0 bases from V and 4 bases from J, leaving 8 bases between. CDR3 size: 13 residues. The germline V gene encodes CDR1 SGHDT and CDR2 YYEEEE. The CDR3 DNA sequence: TGTGCCAGCAGCTTGGCGGCCGTGTACGAGCAGTACTTC. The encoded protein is CASSLAAVYEQYF. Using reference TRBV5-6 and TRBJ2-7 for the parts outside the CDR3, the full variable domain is DAGVTQSPTHLIKTRGQQVTLRCSPKSGHDTVSWYQQALGQGPQFIFQYYEEEERQRGNFPDRFSGHQFPNYSSELNVNALLLGDSALYLCASSLAAVYEQYFGPGTRLTVT.

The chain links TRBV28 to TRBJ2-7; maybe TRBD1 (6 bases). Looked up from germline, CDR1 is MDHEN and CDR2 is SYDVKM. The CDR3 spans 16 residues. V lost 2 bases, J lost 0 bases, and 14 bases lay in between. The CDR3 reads CASSLSPGQSSYEQYF. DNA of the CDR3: TGTGCCAGCAGTTTAAGTCCCGGACAGAGCTCCTACGAGCAGTACTTC.

CDR3 sequence (DNA): TGTGCCAGCAGCCAAGATCAGGGGAACACTGAAGCTTTCTTT. Translation gives CASSQDQGNTEAFF. The chain employs TRBV4-2 and TRBJ1-1, with D tentatively TRBD1 (5 bases). CDR3 length equals 14 residues. Trimming left V 0 bases short and J 1 base short, with 6 bases between. CDR1 and CDR2 (germline): LGHNA, YNFKEQ.

The CDR3 sequence is CAIMGTNELANYGYTF. As DNA, the CDR3 is TGTGCCATCATGGGGACTAACGAGTTAGCTAACTATGGCTACACCTTC. The rearrangement joins TRBV10-3 to TRBJ1-2; a possible D gene is TRBD1 (5 bases). Germline V CDR1 and CDR2: ENHRY, SYGVKD. Trimming shortened V by 7 bases and J by 0 bases, and 18 bases separated the two germline ends. The CDR3 spans 16 residues.

The CDR3 DNA reads TGTGCCAGTAGTATCAGGAGGGAGGGGAACAATGAGCAGTTCTTC. It codes for CASSIRREGNNEQFF. The rearrangement uses TRBV19 and TRBJ2-1; 7 bases agree with TRBD2. The trim removed 3 bases at V and 5 bases at J, leaving 7 bases unmatched. CDR1 is LNHDA, CDR2 SQIVND, per germline (reference sequence). The CDR3 has 15 amino acids.